The present T cell receptor (beta chain) was sequenced within a study of response to subunit inactivated influenza vaccine. V was clipped by 0 bases and J by 10 bases, with 19 bases between them. This CDR3 has 15 amino acids. Germline lookup yields CDR1 DFQATT and CDR2 SNEGSKA (reference sequence). General observations from the study: Authors suggested few new T cells are recruited by each seasonal influenza vaccination.

One entry per CDR3 protein results from TCRdb running MiXCR on the RT-PCR reads. The sample yields 500,000 to 600,000 distinct CDR3 sequences, around 11% seen once. About this clonotype: Its specificity is unknown.

These data were likewise used in another study, on T cells expressing NK-cell markers. That report adds: Template switching by 5'RACE with UMIs generated the TCR beta cDNA. From sorted CD3+CD56+NKG2C+, CD3+CD56+NKG2C- and CD3+CD56-NKG2C+ T cells came the TCR beta repertoires. One of the eight sequenced donors was seronegative, whereas the other seven were HCMV-seropositive. The authors restricted sorting to alpha-beta TCR T cells with an anti-gamma-delta TCR antibody in several experiments.

This chain connects TRBV20-1 to TRBJ2-1, with D possibly called TRBD1 or TRBD2 (5 bases each). The source is a middle-aged man who received an inactivated influenza vaccine. The sequences come from PBMCs from blood, collected on the day of vaccination. CDR3 protein: CSARDAGPRGTEQFF. CDR3 DNA sequence: TGCAGTGCTAGAGATGCCGGTCCGAGGGGTACCGAGCAGTTCTTC.